This paragraph covers one T cell receptor (beta chain) sequence. Its antigen specificity is not known. There are no base qualities to consult, and no much larger clone falls within one base. The trial excluded patients who had a history of autoimmune disease or were on systemic immunosuppression. Peripheral blood for TCR sequencing was collected from all dose cohorts at baseline, on cycle 4 day 1, and on cycle 7 day 1. The samples were taken from a phase I, first-in-human, multicenter, open-label dose-escalation trial of ivuxolimab. Adults with locally advanced or metastatic melanoma, renal cell carcinoma, hepatocellular carcinoma or head and neck squamous cell carcinoma were enrolled in the trial. Before TCR sequencing, CD4+ T cells and CD8+ T cells from peripheral blood were sorted into separate populations. Genomic DNA was isolated from the sorted cells so that the TCRbeta CDR3 region could be sequenced. TCRbeta CDR3 regions were sequenced using the immunoSEQ Assay. TCRdb holds this immuneACCESS table with in-frame rearrangements only. Some clones are missing; in checked studies, unresolved V genes explain under half, and the rest has no known cause. The sample table lists tens of thousands of clones, around 80% of them with a count of one. Approximately 1.7% of the sample is in the top ten clones.

This specimen comes from a study of OX40 agonist ivuxolimab in advanced cancers. Broadly, across the study: Ivuxolimab was a fully human IgG2 agonistic monoclonal antibody targeting the costimulatory receptor OX40 (CD134). The paper describes the monotherapy dose-escalation part (N = 52 patients) of the phase I trial of ivuxolimab. The purpose of peripheral TCRbeta sequencing was to test whether ivuxolimab changed TCR sequence diversity and led to clonal T-cell expansion. Of the roughly 51 patients in dose escalation, about 20 had hepatocellular carcinoma, some 15 had melanoma, 9 had renal cell carcinoma and 9 had head and neck cancer. Three dose-escalation patients achieved partial responses, one with hepatocellular carcinoma and two with cutaneous melanoma. Intravenous ivuxolimab was administered to patients every 2 weeks at six dose levels: 0.01, 0.1, 0.3, 1.5, 3 and 10 mg/kg. In the dose-escalation cohort, 75% to 90% of patients were male, and the mean age was around 65 years with a range of roughly 20 to 85. Prior anti-PD-1, anti-PD-L1 or anti-CTLA-4 therapy was permitted, and checkpoint inhibitors had been received by approximately 39% of dose-escalation patients. Paper-wide results and their limitations: Clonal expansion of both CD4+ and CD8+ blood T cells was observed from baseline to week 6 at doses 0.1 to 3.0 mg/kg. On average, CD8+ T cells showed more expanded clones than CD4+ T cells after ivuxolimab. In the 0.1-3.0 mg/kg groups, partial responders were among the patients with the lowest normalized peripheral clonal expansion, particularly in CD8+ T cells. Low levels of normalized T-cell clonal expansion were also seen in some nonresponding patients. The antigen specificity of the clonally expanded peripheral T cells was not determined.

The clonotype was recovered from an adult with an advanced solid tumor such as melanoma, head and neck, liver or kidney cancer. This sample comprised CD4+ or CD8+ T cells sorted from blood, obtained in a trial of the OX40 agonist ivuxolimab.

DNA sequence: TGTGCCAGCGGGCCGCATAGCGGGGGGGCCGGAGAGACCCAGTACTTC. It translates as CASGPHSGGAGETQYF. Here the chain combines TRBV5-4 and TRBJ2-5, with 11 central nucleotides matching TRBD2. V and J are trimmed by 7 bases and 4 bases, and the gene matches miss 12 bases of the junction. CDR1 and CDR2, looked up from the germline V gene (reference sequence), are SGHNT and YYREEE. The CDR3 runs 16 residues from the cysteine to the phenylalanine. Kept here is only the CDR3 DNA, which spans 48 bases and is read in frame from base 1.